This TCR beta chain derives from a study of blood T cell repertoires in COVID-19. Study as a whole: Sources were T cells, B-cell-depleted T cells, or PBMCs; the material itself was cDNA or gDNA.

Authors' processing steps: Counts of nucleated cells, estimated from reference gene primer amplification, were obtained. The assay was immunoSEQ multiplex PCR, and TCRdb's table has in-frame clones only and misses some. The V and J calls and clone size come from that table; D and trimming were worked out from the DNA. The data show some 95,000 clones, about 86% seen once. The germline gives CDR1 MNHNY, CDR2 SVGAGI (reference sequence). The CDR3 runs 15 residues. Trimming removed 7 bases from V and 0 bases from J, with 15 bases in between. V usage is TRBV6-6 and J usage is TRBJ1-1; D is uncertain. The clonotype comes from a man at least 80 years old with active or convalescent COVID-19. The sequenced sample consisted of peripheral blood. CDR3 in amino acids: CASTTPRVLNTEAFF. The CDR3 region has the DNA TGTGCCAGCACCACCCCCCGCGTACTGAACACTGAAGCTTTCTTT.